Included here is one T cell receptor beta chain sequence, with context. Individuals having autoimmune disease history or systemic immunosuppression were not enrolled. Only in-frame clones appear in the TCRdb table, and some are missing; sequencing was by immunoSEQ multiplex PCR. Seen here are about 93,000 clones, 85% to 95% observed once, and the top ten hold about 2.4%. The V gene's germline CDR1 is MDHEN and CDR2 SYDVKM. The V and J ends lost 6 bases and 2 bases, in that order; junction bases with no gene match: 6. The CDR3 sequence is 14 residues long. The data stem from a study of OX40 agonist ivuxolimab in advanced cancers. Across the whole study: People in dose escalation had one of these cancers: hepatocellular carcinoma, melanoma, renal cell or head and neck cancer.

The receptor was derived from an adult with an advanced solid tumor such as melanoma, head and neck, liver or kidney cancer. Sequencing was performed on CD4+ or CD8+ T cells sorted from blood, taken in a trial of the OX40 agonist ivuxolimab. This chain connects TRBV28 to TRBJ2-7; 8 bases fit TRBD1. CDR3 nucleotide sequence: TGTGCCAGCAGCTTTGACAGGGGCCCCTACGAGCAGTACTTC. This sequence encodes CASSFDRGPYEQYF.